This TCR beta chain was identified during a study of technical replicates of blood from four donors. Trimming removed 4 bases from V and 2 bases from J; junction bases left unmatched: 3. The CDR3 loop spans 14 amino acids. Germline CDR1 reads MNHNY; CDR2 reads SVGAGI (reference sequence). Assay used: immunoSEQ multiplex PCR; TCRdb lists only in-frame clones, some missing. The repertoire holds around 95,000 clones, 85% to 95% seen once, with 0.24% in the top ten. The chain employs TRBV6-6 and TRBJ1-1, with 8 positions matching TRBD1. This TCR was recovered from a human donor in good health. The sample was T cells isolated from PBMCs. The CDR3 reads CASSSRGPNTEAFF. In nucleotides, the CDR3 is TGTGCCAGCAGTTCCAGGGGGCCCAACACTGAAGCTTTCTTT.